These T cell receptor beta chains were read from a single sample in a study of blood T cell repertoires in COVID-19. Clones were sequenced by immunoSEQ multiplex PCR, and TCRdb holds only the in-frame ones, with some missing. The sample shows some 450,000 clones, about 90% of them seen only once. The sample comprised peripheral blood. The receptors derive from a man between 18 and 29 years old with COVID-19, enrolled during active disease. Both conserved end residues are part of each CDR3. The order of the fields is J gene, clone size, D gene, V gene, CDR3 protein, CDR3 DNA. The D gene is left open where the match is weak. A clone size is listed for some rows: how often the clone was seen (once, few, many), or a class if it is expanded.

TRBJ1-4 NA NA TRBV25-1 CASSAPPSGLWNEKLFF TGTGCCAGCAGTGCCCCCCCCTCCGGACTGTGGAATGAAAAACTGTTTTTT
TRBJ1-3 NA NA TRBV2 CASRGIGNTIYF TGTGCGAGTCGGGGAATCGGAAACACCATATATTTT
TRBJ2-2 few NA TRBV6-5 CAASEVAGELFF TGTGCCGCATCTGAAGTAGCCGGGGAGCTGTTTTTT
TRBJ1-6 NA NA TRBV28 CASSIVQVDSPLHF TGTGCCAGCAGTATCGTCCAGGTTGATTCACCCCTCCACTTT
TRBJ1-2 once TRBD1 TRBV5-1 CASSSTGTGVYGYTF TGCGCCAGCAGTTCTACCGGGACAGGGGTTTATGGCTACACCTTC
TRBJ1-6 once TRBD1 TRBV27 CASSLSSSLTGPNSPLHF TGTGCCAGCAGTTTATCGTCATCCCTGACAGGGCCAAATTCACCCCTCCACTTT
TRBJ2-5 NA TRBD2 TRBV10-3 CAISSGGASKETQYF TGTGCCATCAGTAGCGGGGGGGCTAGTAAGGAGACCCAGTACTTC
TRBJ1-4 once NA TRBV7-8 CASSLTDSSTNEKLFF TGTGCCAGCAGCCTAACAGACAGTTCAACTAATGAAAAACTGTTTTTT
TRBJ2-2 NA TRBD1 TRBV9 CASSVRQGDTGELFF TGTGCCAGCAGCGTCCGACAGGGGGACACCGGGGAGCTGTTTTTT
TRBJ2-5 NA TRBD1 TRBV19 CASSTGGRETQYF TGTGCCAGTAGTACAGGGGGCAGGGAGACCCAGTACTTC
TRBJ2-2 NA TRBD2 TRBV6-2/TRBV6-3 CASSYGPSGGAGTGELFF TGTGCCAGCAGTTATGGGCCTAGCGGGGGGGCCGGCACCGGGGAGCTGTTTTTT
TRBJ2-7 once TRBD2 TRBV11-2 CASSLAGGRGYEQYF TGTGCCAGCAGCTTAGCCGGCGGGAGAGGTTACGAGCAGTACTTC
TRBJ2-5 NA TRBD2 TRBV2 CASSPWGASGSMKTQYF TGTGCCAGCAGTCCCTGGGGGGCTAGCGGGAGTATGAAGACCCAGTACTTC
TRBJ1-2 NA NA TRBV27 CASSPRGTNYGYTF TGTGCCAGCAGTCCACGAGGCACTAACTATGGCTACACCTTC
TRBJ2-3 NA NA TRBV25-1 CASSKGGYVDTQYF TGTGCCAGCAGTAAGGGGGGGTACGTTGATACGCAGTATTTT
TRBJ2-3 NA NA TRBV3-1/TRBV3-2 CASSPGGAGTQYF TGTGCCAGCAGTCCTGGGGGGGCGGGTACGCAGTATTTT
TRBJ1-6 few TRBD1 TRBV25-1 CASSESTGGNSPLHF TGTGCCAGCAGTGAATCTACAGGGGGTAATTCACCCCTCCACTTT
TRBJ1-6 NA TRBD1 TRBV3-1/TRBV3-2 CASSLQGVSPLHF TGTGCCAGCAGCCTCCAGGGGGTCTCACCCCTCCACTTT
TRBJ1-2 few NA TRBV6-5 CASRDPLTANYGYTF TGTGCCAGCAGAGACCCTCTGACAGCGAACTATGGCTACACCTTC
TRBJ2-1 NA NA TRBV2 CASSARTGENEQFF TGTGCCAGCAGCGCGCGGACGGGGGAAAATGAGCAGTTCTTC
TRBJ1-6 once NA TRBV4-1 CASSQDEGWNSPLHF TGCGCCAGCAGCCAAGATGAGGGTTGGAATTCACCCCTCCACTTT
TRBJ1-2 NA NA TRBV19 CASSISRLYGYTF TGTGCCAGTAGTATAAGTAGACTCTATGGCTACACCTTC
TRBJ2-2 NA TRBD2 TRBV18 CASSPSSGVTGELFF TGTGCCAGCTCACCATCTAGCGGGGTCACCGGGGAGCTGTTTTTT
TRBJ2-3 NA TRBD1 TRBV12-3/TRBV12-4 CASRGDRVYTQYF TGTGCCAGCAGGGGGGACAGGGTATATACGCAGTATTTT
TRBJ2-3 once NA TRBV24-1 CATSDPSGADTQYF TGTGCCACCAGTGATCCCTCGGGAGCAGATACGCAGTATTTT
TRBJ1-4 once NA TRBV5-6 CASSLAAAPANEKLFF TGTGCCAGCAGCTTGGCTGCGGCGCCGGCTAATGAAAAACTGTTTTTT
TRBJ2-3 NA NA TRBV12-5 CASPLGGTSTDTQYF TGTGCTAGTCCATTGGGGGGAACTAGCACAGATACGCAGTATTTT
TRBJ2-7 once NA TRBV7-9 CASSQGLPYEQYF TGTGCCAGCAGCCAGGGCCTACCTTACGAGCAGTACTTC
TRBJ2-2 NA TRBD1 TRBV27 CASRATGVGELFF TGTGCCAGCAGGGCTACAGGGGTCGGGGAGCTGTTTTTT
TRBJ1-6 NA NA TRBV21-1 CASSRRDRVEKVNSPLHF TGTGCCAGCAGCAGGAGGGACAGGGTTGAGAAAGTCAATTCACCCCTCCACTTT
TRBJ2-1 NA TRBD2 TRBV7-9 CASSLGGRRNEQFF TGTGCCAGCAGCTTGGGCGGGAGGAGGAATGAGCAGTTCTTC
TRBJ1-2 NA NA TRBV3-1/TRBV3-2 CASSRLGAGPQIYGYTF TGTGCCAGCAGCCGGTTGGGGGCAGGACCCCAAATCTATGGCTACACCTTC
TRBJ2-5 NA NA TRBV11-2 CASSLDAFWAKETQYF TGTGCCAGCAGCTTAGATGCCTTTTGGGCGAAAGAGACCCAGTACTTC
TRBJ1-5 few TRBD1 TRBV19 CATVRQGEFEPQHF TGTGCCACTGTCCGACAGGGTGAATTCGAGCCCCAGCATTTT
TRBJ1-5 NA NA TRBV19 CASSTYKDINQPQHF TGTGCCAGTAGTACCTATAAAGACATTAATCAGCCCCAGCATTTT
TRBJ1-1 NA TRBD1 TRBV7-9 CASNPGQVPAEAFF TGTGCCAGCAATCCGGGACAGGTCCCGGCTGAAGCTTTCTTT
TRBJ2-1 NA TRBD2 TRBV20-1 CSASGPSGLNEQFF TGCAGTGCTAGTGGGCCTAGCGGCCTCAATGAGCAGTTCTTC
TRBJ1-2 NA TRBD1 TRBV4-1 CASSRTGQGDYGYTF TGCGCCAGCAGCCGGACGGGACAGGGGGACTATGGCTACACCTTC
TRBJ2-5 NA TRBD1 TRBV3-1/TRBV3-2 CASSQGQGYQETQYF TGTGCCAGCAGCCAAGGACAGGGGTACCAAGAGACCCAGTACTTC
TRBJ1-6 NA TRBD1 TRBV5-4 CASSPGQEYNSPLHF TGTGCCAGCAGCCCAGGACAGGAGTATAATTCACCCCTCCACTTT
TRBJ2-7 NA TRBD2 TRBV7-9 CASAPIGGYGYEQYF TGTGCCAGCGCACCCATCGGGGGGTACGGCTACGAGCAGTACTTC
TRBJ2-7 NA NA TRBV6-5 CASSYRDGFPGEQYF TGTGCCAGCAGTTACCGTGACGGGTTTCCTGGAGAGCAGTACTTC
TRBJ1-6 once TRBD1 TRBV3-1/TRBV3-2 CASSQNLDRGISPLHF TGTGCCAGCAGCCAAAATCTGGACAGGGGGATCTCACCCCTCCACTTT
TRBJ2-2 NA TRBD2 TRBV7-8 CASNLLAGSGELFF TGTGCCAGCAACCTACTAGCGGGTAGCGGGGAGCTGTTTTTT
TRBJ2-3 once NA TRBV10-3 CATRDLSTDTQYF TGTGCCACAAGGGACTTAAGCACAGATACGCAGTATTTT
TRBJ2-7 NA NA TRBV6-5 CASSYSGVASEQYF TGTGCCAGCAGTTACTCAGGGGTGGCCTCCGAGCAGTACTTC
TRBJ1-3 NA NA TRBV3-1/TRBV3-2 CASSLRQSSGNTIYF TGTGCCAGCAGCCTCCGACAATCCTCTGGAAACACCATATATTTT
TRBJ2-5 NA TRBD2 TRBV7-6 CASRSGRGGPHETQYF TGTGCCAGCAGGTCAGGACGGGGGGGCCCACATGAGACCCAGTACTTC
TRBJ2-5 NA TRBD2 TRBV5-4 CASSLGLAGEKETQYF TGTGCCAGCAGCCTAGGACTAGCGGGGGAGAAAGAGACCCAGTACTTC
TRBJ1-2 NA TRBD1 TRBV3-1/TRBV3-2 CASSQVNRDRSHGYTF TGTGCCAGCAGCCAAGTTAACCGGGACAGGAGTCATGGCTACACCTTC
TRBJ1-1 few NA TRBV10-2 CASSEFGEAFF TGCGCCAGCAGTGAGTTCGGTGAAGCTTTCTTT
TRBJ2-5 few TRBD1 TRBV6-5 CASGQGRETQYF TGTGCCAGCGGACAGGGGAGAGAGACCCAGTACTTC
TRBJ2-3 NA NA TRBV27 CASSLWSPGRDTQYF TGTGCCAGCAGTTTATGGAGCCCGGGGAGAGATACGCAGTATTTT
TRBJ2-1 NA NA TRBV5-1 CASSLDSGRNEQFF TGCGCCAGCAGCTTGGATTCGGGGAGGAATGAGCAGTTCTTC
TRBJ2-3 NA NA TRBV24-1 CATSDAQRLGSDTQYF TGTGCCACCAGTGACGCCCAGAGGCTTGGTTCAGATACGCAGTATTTT
TRBJ2-1 NA TRBD2 TRBV7-9 CASSLAPTSGIF TGTGCCAGCAGCTTAGCCCCGACTAGCGGGATCTTC
TRBJ2-3 NA TRBD1 TRBV5-1 CASSLGGRDRVINTQYF TGCGCCAGCAGCTTGGGGGGCCGGGACAGGGTAATTAATACGCAGTATTTT
TRBJ1-2 once TRBD1 TRBV6-5 CASIRDRGNYGYTF TGTGCCAGCATTCGCGACAGGGGTAACTATGGCTACACCTTC
TRBJ2-6 NA TRBD1 TRBV4-1 CASSQVYRGNSHSGANVLTF TGCGCCAGCAGCCAAGTTTACAGGGGCAATTCTCACTCTGGGGCCAACGTCCTGACTTTC